Listed below are T cell receptor beta chains from one sample, sequenced in a study of cytomegalovirus exposure and HLA in healthy donors. Data came from immunoSEQ multiplex PCR; TCRdb stores just in-frame clones and leaves some out. The repertoire holds 100,000 or so clones, 85% to 90% seen once, with under 4.5% in the top ten. Material for sequencing was PBMCs. Every receptor here comes from a woman younger than 35 in good health and CMV-seropositive. CDR3s include the opening cysteine and the closing phenylalanine or tryptophan. A D gene is named only where the DNA matches it firmly. A clone size is listed for some rows: how often the clone was seen (once, few, many), or a class if it is expanded.

TRBV6-5	TRBJ2-7	-	-	TGTGCCAGCAGTTACGGGGTAGCGCTCTACGAGCAGTACTTC	CASSYGVALYEQYF
TRBV11-2	TRBJ1-1	-	-	TGTGCCAGCAGCCAATGGCGGGCGAACACTGAAGCTTTCTTT	CASSQWRANTEAFF
TRBV11-3	TRBJ2-7	-	-	TGTGCCAGCAGCTCCCCAGCCTACGAGCAGTACTTC	CASSSPAYEQYF
TRBV11-3	TRBJ1-1	-	-	TGTGCCAGCAGCTTGTATAACAGCCGGGAGAACACTGAAGCTTTCTTT	CASSLYNSRENTEAFF
TRBV4-2	TRBJ2-3	-	-	TGTGCCAGCAGCCAACAACTAGGTCCAGATACGCAGTATTTT	CASSQQLGPDTQYF
TRBV7-9	TRBJ2-5	-	-	TGTGCCAGCAGCCCGGGGGGCATGCGGCAAGAGACCCAGTACTTC	CASSPGGMRQETQYF
TRBV25-1	TRBJ1-4	-	-	TGTGCCAGCAGTGTCGTTTCGGGGAATAATGAAAAACTGTTTTTT	CASSVVSGNNEKLFF
TRBV23-1	TRBJ2-7	-	TRBD2	TGCGCCAGCAGTCTAAAACTAGCGGAGTACGAGCAGTACTTC	CASSLKLAEYEQYF
TRBV7-9	TRBJ1-3	-	-	TGTGCCAGCACCCAGGTGGGAGTCCGGCCTGGAAACACCATATATTTT	CASTQVGVRPGNTIYF
TRBV5-8	TRBJ1-1	-	-	TGTGCCAGCAGCTTGGGGGCAGGGCGAGGGAACACTGAAGCTTTCTTT	CASSLGAGRGNTEAFF
TRBV5-1	TRBJ2-7	few	-	TGCGCCAGCAGCACTAGCTCCTACGAGCAGTACTTC	CASSTSSYEQYF
TRBV9	TRBJ2-1	-	TRBD2	TGTGCCAGCAGCGCGCTACTAGCGGGGGGGCCTGGTGAGCAGTTCTTC	CASSALLAGGPGEQFF
TRBV10-2	TRBJ1-1	-	-	TGCGCCAGCAGTGAGTCGACAGGTAACCCTGAAGCTTTCTTT	CASSESTGNPEAFF
TRBV15	TRBJ2-2	-	TRBD2	TGTGCCACCAGCAGAGAGCTTCCGGGACTAGCCGTTACCGGGGAGCTGTTTTTT	CATSRELPGLAVTGELFF
TRBV6-1	TRBJ2-1	-	TRBD1	TGTGCCAGCAGCCGGACAGGGAGGAGCGATGAGCAGTTCTTC	CASSRTGRSDEQFF
TRBV28	TRBJ2-5	-	TRBD2	TGTGCCAGCAGTCTTAGACTAGCGGACCTCCAAGAGACCCAGTACTTC	CASSLRLADLQETQYF
TRBV9	TRBJ2-2	-	-	TGTGCCAGCAGCGTATCGTCCGGGGAGCTGTTTTTT	CASSVSSGELFF
TRBV29-1	TRBJ2-7	-	-	TGCAGCGTCGCGGAGGGGCCGGGCGAGCAGTACTTC	CSVAEGPGEQYF
TRBV19	TRBJ2-1	once	-	TGTGCCAGTAGTATCGAGGCCGGCGATGAGCAGTTCTTC	CASSIEAGDEQFF
TRBV18	TRBJ1-5	-	-	TGTGCCAGCTCACCAGCTAGAGTTCAGCCCCAGCATTTT	CASSPARVQPQHF
TRBV6-1	TRBJ2-7	-	TRBD1	TGTGCCAGCAGTGAATTCGGGACAGGGGGGGCCTACGAGCAGTACTTC	CASSEFGTGGAYEQYF
TRBV4-1	TRBJ1-1	-	-	TGCGCCAGCAGCCACCCGACAGGGAACACTGAAGCTTTCTTT	CASSHPTGNTEAFF
TRBV5-4	TRBJ1-6	-	TRBD1	TGTGCCAGCAGCTTAGAAGGGGGCGTGGGTAATTCACCCCTCCACTTT	CASSLEGGVGNSPLHF
TRBV5-1	TRBJ2-3	-	-	TGCGCCAGCAGCGGGGTGGGAGTCATGAATACGCAGTATTTT	CASSGVGVMNTQYF
TRBV27	TRBJ2-1	-	-	TGTGCCAGCAGTCCCCGGACTTCCACCTACAATGAGCAGTTCTTC	CASSPRTSTYNEQFF
TRBV27	TRBJ1-2	-	TRBD1	TGTGCCAGCAGTTTGTTTCCCGGGCAGGGGGAACATGGCTACACCTTC	CASSLFPGQGEHGYTF
TRBV5-4	TRBJ1-1	-	-	TGTGCCAGCAGCTTGGGGGCTCCCAATTTGAACACTGAAGCTTTCTTT	CASSLGAPNLNTEAFF
TRBV11-2	TRBJ2-7	-	-	TGTGCCAGCAGCTTAGGTGGCGGAGCCTACGAGCAGTACTTC	CASSLGGGAYEQYF
TRBV9	TRBJ1-3	-	-	TGTGCCAGCAGCGTAGCGTCAGCTGGAAACACCATATATTTT	CASSVASAGNTIYF
TRBV2	TRBJ2-7	-	-	TGTGCCAGTACGTTGACGGGCTACGAGCAGTACTTC	CASTLTGYEQYF
TRBV5-6	TRBJ1-5	-	-	TGTGCCAGCAGCCGGGGGGGTGGACAGTGGAGCAATCAGCCCCAGCATTTT	CASSRGGGQWSNQPQHF
TRBV6-1	TRBJ1-4	-	-	TGTGCCAGCAGTGAAAACACCATTAATGAAAAACTGTTTTTT	CASSENTINEKLFF
TRBV10-1	TRBJ1-1	once	-	TGCGCCAGCAGTAAAGGAGGGACCACTGAAGCTTTCTTT	CASSKGGTTEAFF